This is a list of T cell receptor beta chains from one sample in a study of immune heterogeneity within non-small cell lung tumors. TCRdb passed the multiplex PCR reads through MiXCR, listing each CDR3 protein once. The sample includes approximately 10,000 distinct CDR3 sequences, about a sixth of them seen just once. Sequencing was done on a sample of lung tumor tissue. These receptor sequences come from a man aged 40-50 years with non-small cell lung cancer. Both conserved end residues are part of each CDR3. A D gene is named only where the DNA matches it firmly. Not every row has a clone size; where given, it reads once, few, many or a size class.

d_call clone_size j_call v_call cdr3_aa cdr3_nt
. once TRBJ1-4 TRBV12-3/TRBV12-4 CASSLIQGGEKLFF TGTGCCAGCAGTTTAATTCAGGGAGGGGAAAAACTGTTTTTT
. medium-sized TRBJ2-3 TRBV9 CASSDPASGIRLYF TGTGCCAGCAGCGACCCTGCGTCAGGGATTCGGCTGTATTTT
TRBD2 many TRBJ2-5 TRBV2 CASSEPAGGLTQYF TGTGCCAGCAGTGAACCAGCGGGGGGCCTGACCCAGTACTTC
. few TRBJ2-6 TRBV5-4 CASSLGSVTISGANVLTF TGTGCCAGCAGCTTGGGAAGCGTTACCATCTCTGGGGCCAACGTCCTGACTTTC
. . TRBJ2-1 TRBV4-1 CASSLTGFFYEQFF TGCGCCAGCAGTTTAACAGGGTTCTTTTATGAGCAGTTCTTC
TRBD1 medium-sized TRBJ1-2 TRBV28 CASSRDRVNYGYTF TGTGCCAGCAGCAGGGACAGGGTAAACTATGGCTACACCTTC
. . TRBJ1-1 TRBV14 CASSQEWGLLLNTEAFF TGTGCTAGCAGCCAAGAATGGGGGCTACTTCTGAACACTGAAGCTTTCTTT
. many TRBJ1-5 TRBV9 CASSADGQRGQPQHF TGTGCCAGCAGCGCCGACGGACAGCGGGGTCAGCCCCAGCATTTT
. medium-sized TRBJ2-6 TRBV6-1 CASSRFGGASANVLTF TGTGCCAGCAGTAGGTTTGGGGGTGCCTCGGCCAACGTCCTGACTTTC
. many TRBJ2-1 TRBV2 CASRSASSYNEQFF TGTGCCAGCAGATCGGCTAGCTCCTACAATGAGCAGTTCTTC
. . TRBJ2-1 TRBV27 CASSSGAGPSSYNEQFF TGTGCCAGCAGCTCTGGAGCGGGTCCTAGCTCCTACAATGAGCAGTTCTTC
TRBD2 once TRBJ2-1 TRBV7-3 CASSPPGNTGGTEQFF TGTGCCAGCAGCCCTCCCGGGAATACCGGGGGGACCGAGCAGTTCTTC
. many TRBJ2-2 TRBV7-3 CASSLAGPYTGELFF TGTGCCAGCAGCTTGGCAGGGCCTTACACCGGGGAGCTGTTTTTT
TRBD2 many TRBJ2-2 TRBV7-3 CASSLLTGGGPGELFF TGTGCCAGCAGCTTATTGACGGGCGGGGGACCAGGGGAGCTGTTTTTT
TRBD1 medium-sized TRBJ2-7 TRBV5-1 CASSLGTGASYEQYF TGCGCCAGCAGCTTGGGGACAGGGGCCTCCTACGAGCAGTACTTC
. medium-sized TRBJ1-6 TRBV20-1 CSARDAPDSPLHF TGCAGTGCTAGAGATGCTCCTGATTCACCCCTCCACTTT
. many TRBJ2-7 TRBV6-1 CASRRAQSSYEQYF TGTGCCAGCCGCAGGGCCCAAAGCTCCTACGAGCAGTACTTC
. medium-sized TRBJ2-7 TRBV11-2 CASSFPGEQYF TGTGCCAGCAGCTTCCCAGGGGAGCAGTACTTC
. many TRBJ1-5 TRBV5-4 CASSFGINQPQHF TGTGCCAGCAGCTTCGGGATTAATCAGCCCCAGCATTTT
TRBD1 many TRBJ2-1 TRBV15 CATRTTGGYNEQFF TGTGCCACCAGAACGACAGGGGGCTACAATGAGCAGTTCTTC
. few TRBJ1-1 TRBV3-1 CASSQWGGGEQLGAFF TGTGCCAGCAGCCAGTGGGGTGGGGGTGAGCAATTAGGAGCTTTCTTT
TRBD1 many TRBJ1-2 TRBV6-5 CASSYDETGGAEGGYTF TGTGCCAGCAGTTACGATGAGACAGGGGGCGCTGAAGGTGGCTACACCTTC
TRBD2 . TRBJ2-1 TRBV2 CASSIAGAYNQQFF TGTGCCAGCAGTATAGCGGGGGCGTACAACCAGCAGTTCTTC
. medium-sized TRBJ2-1 TRBV27 CASSPAPGSYNEQFF TGTGCCAGCTCACCAGCGCCAGGATCCTACAATGAGCAGTTCTTC
. many TRBJ2-7 TRBV20-1 CSARDLVSTSSYEQYF TGCAGTGCTAGAGATCTTGTATCCACAAGCTCCTACGAGCAGTACTTC
. . TRBJ2-3 TRBV7-6 CASSPRTVTDTQYF TGTGCCAGCAGTCCAAGGACAGTCACAGATACGCAGTATTTT
. medium-sized TRBJ1-6 TRBV6-1 CASSEERGSPLHF TGTGCCAGCAGTGAAGAAAGGGGTTCACCCCTCCACTTT
. . TRBJ2-3 TRBV27 CASSLFYFPPPDTQYF TGTGCCAGCAGTTTATTTTATTTCCCCCCCCCAGATACGCAGTATTTT
. medium-sized TRBJ1-2 TRBV18 CASSPKNRVTYGYTF TGTGCCAGCTCGCCCAAGAACAGGGTGACCTATGGCTACACCTTC
. many TRBJ2-7 TRBV4-1 CASSQTRDIAYEQYF TGCGCCAGCAGCCAAACCCGGGACATTGCCTACGAGCAGTACTTC
. medium-sized TRBJ2-1 TRBV20-1 CSARLLRVSYNEQFF TGCAGTGCTAGACTTCTTCGGGTTTCCTACAATGAGCAGTTCTTC
TRBD1 medium-sized TRBJ2-7 TRBV27 CASRWTGGYEQYF TGTGCCAGCAGATGGACAGGGGGATACGAGCAGTACTTC
TRBD2 many TRBJ2-3 TRBV7-9 CASKRGGRTDTQYF TGTGCCAGCAAGAGAGGCGGGAGAACAGATACGCAGTATTTT
TRBD1 . TRBJ2-7 TRBV20-1 CSAASTEQGRYEQYF TGCAGTGCCGCCTCGACAGAACAGGGGAGATACGAGCAGTACTTC
. medium-sized TRBJ2-1 TRBV6-5 CASSYSGNEQFF TGTGCCAGCAGTTACTCAGGGAATGAGCAGTTCTTC
. medium-sized TRBJ2-7 TRBV7-9 CASSLGLGIEYPYEQYF TGTGCCAGCAGCTTAGGGCTGGGGATAGAATATCCCTACGAGCAGTACTTC
TRBD2 many TRBJ2-1 TRBV7-2 CASSLALAERGNEQFF TGTGCCAGCAGCTTAGCACTAGCGGAGAGAGGCAATGAGCAGTTCTTC
TRBD2 medium-sized TRBJ2-1 TRBV28 CASSLFQRGGYNEQFF TGTGCCAGCAGTTTATTTCAGCGGGGGGGCTACAATGAGCAGTTCTTC
. medium-sized TRBJ2-1 TRBV13 CASSLERQGGYNEQFF TGTGCCAGCAGCTTAGAGAGACAGGGAGGCTACAATGAGCAGTTCTTC
. many TRBJ2-5 TRBV3-1 CASSQGVGAAQYF TGTGCCAGCAGCCAAGGAGTGGGGGCGGCCCAGTACTTC
TRBD1 many TRBJ1-2 TRBV5-4 CASSFRDRANYGYTF TGTGCCAGCAGCTTCCGGGACAGAGCTAACTATGGCTACACCTTC
TRBD1 medium-sized TRBJ2-1 TRBV28 CASSSNSGTGRNEQFF TGTGCCAGCAGTTCTAACTCCGGGACAGGGCGCAATGAGCAGTTCTTC
. many TRBJ2-5 TRBV27 CASRRDYQETQYF TGTGCCAGCAGACGGGATTACCAAGAGACCCAGTACTTC
. many TRBJ2-1 TRBV4-1 CASSQDVGGSYNEQFF TGCGCCAGCAGCCAAGATGTCGGGGGTTCCTACAATGAGCAGTTCTTC
TRBD1 medium-sized TRBJ2-7 TRBV6-1 CASSPGTGFLSYEQYF TGTGCCAGCAGTCCCGGGACAGGGTTCCTCTCCTACGAGCAGTACTTC
. . TRBJ2-1 TRBV20-1 CSATGLGYPVRIGEQFF TGCAGTGCTACAGGTCTCGGCTACCCGGTAAGGATCGGTGAGCAGTTCTTC